This T cell receptor beta chain was profiled in a study of blood T cell repertoires in COVID-19. For the study at large: Researchers got acute and convalescent COVID-19 samples from the United States, Italy and Spain. T cells, B-cell-depleted T cells, or PBMCs provided the cDNA or gDNA that served as material.

Clones were read by immunoSEQ multiplex PCR, and TCRdb kept only the in-frame ones, dropping some. The data show approximately 240,000 clones, around 90% seen once. Participants' own reports of clinical history determined their cohort assignment. Donors in Cohort 3 counted as recovered after two negative PCRs, clearance, or symptom resolution. The ends were cut back, 0 bases at V and 6 bases at J, with 5 bases in the middle. This CDR3 has 13 residues. CDR1 LNHDA and CDR2 SQIVND come from the germline V gene (reference sequence). The clonotype comes from a young woman who had recovered from COVID-19. The V call is TRBV19, the J call TRBJ1-4; D is undetermined. The specimen sequenced was PBMCs or T cells enriched from blood (not recorded which). In DNA form, the CDR3 reads TGTGCCAGTAGTATAGATCCCGATGAAAAACTGTTTTTT. The encoded protein is CASSIDPDEKLFF.